The rows below give T cell receptor beta chains drawn from one sample of a study of tumor and adjacent non-tumor tissue in lung cancer. TCRdb re-analysed the multiplex PCR reads in MiXCR, keeping a single row per CDR3 protein. Seen here are under 80,000 distinct CDR3 sequences, around 82% observed once, and the top ten hold 35% to 50%. Source material: distant non-tumor lung tissue. The receptors derive from a man aged 55 to 70 with non-small cell lung cancer. Both conserved end residues are part of each CDR3. A D gene is named only where the DNA matches it firmly. Clone size is given for some rows only: seen once, a few or many times, or a class if the clone is expanded.

v_gene	j_gene	d_gene	abundance	CDR3nt	CDR3aa
TRBV12-3/TRBV12-4	TRBJ2-1	-	-	TGTACCAGCAGTTTCCCTCGGCGGGACCACAATGGACAGTTCTTC	CTSSFPRRDHNGQFF
TRBV5-4	TRBJ2-7	-	-	TGTGCCAGCAGGTTGGGCGGCTACGAGCAGTACTTC	CASRLGGYEQYF
TRBV4-1	TRBJ2-7	-	-	TGCGCCAGCAGCCAAGGGGGCGGGCTCTCCTACAAGCAGTACTTC	CASSQGGGLSYKQYF
TRBV29-1	TRBJ1-4	-	once	TGCAGCTCAACGGACCTTAATGAAAAACTGTTATTT	CSSTDLNEKLLF
TRBV7-8	TRBJ2-6	TRBD2	-	TGTACCAGCAGCCTTAGCGGGAGCTTTGTCTCTGGGGCCAACGTCCTGACTTTC	CTSSLSGSFVSGANVLTF
TRBV29-1	TRBJ2-3	-	-	TGCAGCGCTGTAATAACCGACTGCACTAGCACAGATACGCAGTATTTT	CSAVITDCTSTDTQYF
TRBV20-1	TRBJ2-5	TRBD2	-	TGCAGTACTAGAGGGCTAGCGGAAGAGACCCAGTACTTC	CSTRGLAEETQYF
TRBV20-1	TRBJ1-5	-	once	TGCGGTGCTAGAGCGGAAGGGAGAGCGGTATCGCCCCAGCATTTT	CGARAEGRAVSPQHF
TRBV29-1	TRBJ2-2	-	-	TGTAACGCCTACCCCAGGGTCGTGGGCGGGGAGCTGTTTTTT	CNAYPRVVGGELFF
TRBV6-1	TRBJ2-1	TRBD2	-	TGTGCCATCAGTTTCACCGGGACTAGCGGGAGAGCTCAAGAGCAGTTCTTC	CAISFTGTSGRAQEQFF
TRBV4-1	TRBJ2-7	TRBD2	medium-sized	TGCGCCAGCAGCCAAGTTAGCGGGAATTACGAGCAGTACTTC	CASSQVSGNYEQYF
TRBV20-1	TRBJ2-7	-	-	TGCAGTGCCCGAAGGACAGACTCCTACGAGCAGTACTTC	CSARRTDSYEQYF
TRBV10-3	TRBJ2-3	TRBD2	-	TGTGCCATCAGTGTGATGGGGACTAGCGGGAGGTCGAGTACCCAGTATTTT	CAISVMGTSGRSSTQYF
TRBV5-5	TRBJ1-5	TRBD1	-	TGTGCCAGCAACTTAGGACAGGGAACACAGCCCCAGCATTTT	CASNLGQGTQPQHF
TRBV28	TRBJ2-3	-	-	TGTGCCAGCTACTCCACCACAGGTACGCAGTATTTT	CASYSTTGTQYF
TRBV5-1	TRBJ1-5	-	few	TGCGCCAGCAGCTTGGGGGGGGCTAGCAGTCAGCCCCAGCATTTT	CASSLGGASSQPQHF
TRBV29-1	TRBJ2-7	-	medium-sized	TGCAGCGCTGCCGACAGCTTCTACGAGCAGTACTTC	CSAADSFYEQYF
TRBV29-1	TRBJ2-5	-	once	TGCAGCGTTGATTTCCAGATGGAGATCCAGTACTTC	CSVDFQMEIQYF
TRBV12-5	TRBJ1-1	TRBD1	-	TGTGCAGGTGGTTTGGAGAGGTCGGGACAGGGGACCCCGGGCACTGAAGCTTTCTTT	CAGGLERSGQGTPGTEAFF
TRBV7-8	TRBJ2-3	-	-	TGTACCAGCAGCTTAGGGACACCTGCAGATACTCAGTATTTT	CTSSLGTPADTQYF
TRBV2	TRBJ2-7	TRBD2	many	TGTGCCAGCAGCCCGGGACTAGCGGCCTACGAGCAGTACTTC	CASSPGLAAYEQYF
TRBV11-2	TRBJ1-2	-	-	TGTGTCACCAGTCCCGGGGGGGCACGCGGCTACACCTTC	CVTSPGGARGYTF
TRBV6-5	TRBJ1-5	-	-	TGTGCCAGCAGATCGGGCCTACCCGTGGAGTCCCAGCATTTT	CASRSGLPVESQHF
TRBV6-1	TRBJ2-7	-	many	TGTGCCAGCAGTGAAAGGGGATACGAGCAGTACTTC	CASSERGYEQYF
TRBV4-1	TRBJ2-3	-	-	TGCACCAGCAGCCAAGATACGGGCCAGGACATCACAGATATGCACTATTTT	CTSSQDTGQDITDMHYF
TRBV29-1	TRBJ2-1	-	-	TGCGGCGGAGTCGGGTTCTCCTACAATGAGCAGTTCTTC	CGGVGFSYNEQFF
TRBV6-1	TRBJ2-5	TRBD1	many	TGTGCCAGCAGTGCTCTAACAGGGGGTAAAGAGACCCAGTACTTC	CASSALTGGKETQYF
TRBV7-8	TRBJ2-7	TRBD2	once	TGTACTAGCAGCTTAGCGGGAGGGAGCTCCAACGAGCAGTACTTC	CTSSLAGGSSNEQYF
TRBV20-1	TRBJ2-5	-	-	TGCAGTGCTAGGTTGGGGGGGCTACTCCAAGGGACCCAGTACTTC	CSARLGGLLQGTQYF
TRBV5-6	TRBJ2-1	-	-	TGTGCCAGCAGCTTGGCCCAGCACAGCGAGCAGTTCTTC	CASSLAQHSEQFF
TRBV6-5	TRBJ1-2	TRBD1	many	TGTGCCAGCAGTTATGGGCAGGGGGCGCGATTAAGTGGCTACACCTTC	CASSYGQGARLSGYTF
TRBV20-1	TRBJ1-6	TRBD1	few	TGCAGCGCTAGTACTCAGGGACAGGGAACCTCCTATAATTCACCCCTCCACTTT	CSASTQGQGTSYNSPLHF
TRBV29-1	TRBJ2-5	-	medium-sized	TGCAGCGTTGAAGATCGATCTTACCAAGAGACCCAGTACTTC	CSVEDRSYQETQYF
TRBV11-2	TRBJ2-7	-	-	TGTGCCTGTACCTTAGACGGCCCACTGGACGAGCAGTACTTC	CACTLDGPLDEQYF
TRBV20-1	TRBJ2-3	-	many	TGCAGTGCTAGAAGACCCACAGATACGCAGTATTTT	CSARRPTDTQYF
TRBV10-3	TRBJ2-6	TRBD2	-	TGTGCCATCGGTGAACATGGGACCAGCGGGAGGGACTCTGGGGCCAACGTGCTGACTTTC	CAIGEHGTSGRDSGANVLTF
TRBV28	TRBJ2-1	TRBD1	few	TGTGCCAGCAGACCCTCGGGACAGGGGTACGGGAAGGGTGAGCAGTTCTTC	CASRPSGQGYGKGEQFF
TRBV6-1	TRBJ2-7	TRBD2	once	TGTGCCAGCTTCACTAGCGGAACCTACGGGCAATACTTC	CASFTSGTYGQYF
TRBV29-1	TRBJ2-1	TRBD1	-	TGCAGCGGCTCAGGACAGGATTACAATGAGCGGTTCTTC	CSGSGQDYNERFF
TRBV28	TRBJ2-5	-	many	TGTGCCAGCAGTTTAGAGGGGCCGCGGGAGACCCAGTACTTC	CASSLEGPRETQYF
TRBV5-6	TRBJ1-1	-	-	TGTACCAGCAGTGTAGCTCGGACTGAAGCTTTCTTT	CTSSVARTEAFF
TRBV4-2	TRBJ2-1	TRBD1	once	TGTGCCATCAGCCCGACAGGGGGTATGGACGAGCAGTTCTTC	CAISPTGGMDEQFF
TRBV6-2/TRBV6-3	TRBJ2-1	TRBD1	-	TGTGCGAGCAGTAGACAGGGCTCCTACCATGAGCAGTTATTC	CASSRQGSYHEQLF
TRBV6-1	TRBJ2-1	TRBD2	-	TGTGCCAACAGTGAGCTAGCGGGCTCCTACAATGAGCAGTTCTTC	CANSELAGSYNEQFF
TRBV2	TRBJ2-1	TRBD2	-	TGTGCCAGCAGTGACCAACCTAGCGGGCTTTACAATGAGCAGTTCTTC	CASSDQPSGLYNEQFF
TRBV6-1	TRBJ2-7	TRBD1	-	TGTGCCAGCAATGAAGGGACAGGGGCCTACGAGCAGTATTTC	CASNEGTGAYEQYF
TRBV6-5	TRBJ2-7	TRBD2	-	TGTGCCAGCAGTTATGAGGGACTAGAATACGAGCAGTGCTTC	CASSYEGLEYEQCF
TRBV4-2	TRBJ2-2	-	-	TGTGCCAGCAGCCAAGAAGATCTAGTGTTGAACACCGGGGAGATGTTTTTT	CASSQEDLVLNTGEMFF
TRBV7-3	TRBJ2-1	TRBD1	-	TGTGCCAGCAGCCCAGGGGGCGCTGGGGAGCAGTTCTTC	CASSPGGAGEQFF
TRBV29-1	TRBJ1-5	-	-	TGCAGTGTCAGGGACTGGAATCAGCCCCAGCATTTT	CSVRDWNQPQHF
TRBV29-1	TRBJ2-7	TRBD1	few	TGTAGCGCGGCAAGGGGGGGACAGGGTTCCCACGAGCGGTACTTC	CSAARGGQGSHERYF
TRBV11-2	TRBJ2-3	-	-	TGTGCCAGCAGCCAGGGACACGGCACAGATACGCAGTATTTT	CASSQGHGTDTQYF
TRBV12-5	TRBJ2-7	-	-	TGTGCTAGTGGTTTGGCCCGGGGTAGTTACGAGCATTACTTC	CASGLARGSYEHYF
TRBV12-3/TRBV12-4	TRBJ2-7	-	few	TGTGCTAGTAATTTTCTTGGGAGCTCCTACGAGCAGTACTTC	CASNFLGSSYEQYF
TRBV29-1	TRBJ1-1	-	many	TGCAGCGTTGATGGGGGGGGGGTAACTGAAGCTTTCTTT	CSVDGGGVTEAFF
TRBV10-3	TRBJ2-1	-	-	TGTGCCATCAGGACAGGGGAGGGGTCTTACAATGAGCAGTTCTTC	CAIRTGEGSYNEQFF
TRBV6-6	TRBJ2-7	TRBD2	many	TGTGCCAGCAGTCCAGGGGTTAGGGTAGCGGGAAGGAACGAGCAGTACTTC	CASSPGVRVAGRNEQYF
TRBV29-1	TRBJ2-3	-	-	TGCAGTGTTGAGATGAGAGGCTACACAGATACGCAGTACTTT	CSVEMRGYTDTQYF
TRBV29-1	TRBJ2-3	TRBD1	-	TGCAGCATCGATACAACCGGGACAGGGCTCGCAGATACGAAGTATTTT	CSIDTTGTGLADTKYF